This passage covers 9 T cell receptor beta chains from one sample sequenced in a study of T cells after yellow fever vaccination. MiXCR, run by TCRdb on the 5' RACE reads, gives a single entry per CDR3 protein. In the table there are under 600,000 distinct CDR3 sequences, 20% to 25% of which are singletons. The sequencing used PBMCs, collected roughly 20 days after the first yellow fever vaccination. The receptors originated from a man younger than 35 who received the YFV17D yellow fever vaccine.

The chain carries TRBV20-1 and TRBJ1-2; D uncertain. This CDR3 has 13 amino acids. Germline loops: CDR1 DFQATT, CDR2 SNEGSKA (reference sequence). The V gene lost 5 bases and the J gene lost 2 bases, with 12 bases spanning the gap. The DNA for the CDR3 is TGCAGTGCTCCCATACGACACAACTATGGCTACACCTTC. Translation gives CSAPIRHNYGYTF.

The chain recombines TRBV7-6 with TRBJ1-1; perhaps TRBD1 as D (6 bases). V lost 0 bases to trimming and J lost 2 bases, with 13 bases between them. This CDR3 is built from 16 residues. Germline-derived CDR1 and CDR2 are SGHVS and FNYEAQ. For the CDR3, the DNA is TGTGCCAGCAGCTTAGCAAATGGGGGCCTCAACACTGAAGCTTTCTTT. It translates to CASSLANGGLNTEAFF. Supplemented by reference TRBV7-6 and TRBJ1-1, the full variable domain reads GAGVSQSPRYKVTKRGQDVALRCDPISGHVSLYWYRQALGQGPEFLTYFNYEAQQDKSGLPNDRFSAERPEGSISTLTIQRTEQRDSAMYRCASSLANGGLNTEAFFGQGTRLTVV.

The chain couples TRBV7-9 to TRBJ2-1, with TRBD1 identical over 9 bases. This CDR3 has 16 amino acids. V shed 1 base and J 5 bases; nucleotides not matched to a gene: 6. Germline CDR1 is SEHNR and CDR2 is FQNEAQ (reference sequence). CDR3 in DNA: TGTGCCAGCAGCTTAGGTCGGACAGGGGTTAACAATGAGCAGTTCTTC. This codes for CASSLGRTGVNNEQFF.

This clonotype was counted at least ten times. The rearrangement links TRBV7-3 to TRBJ1-2; TRBD1 matches at 12 bases. The trim removed 5 bases at V and 8 bases at J, leaving 3 bases unmatched. CDR1 and CDR2 (germline): SGHTA, FQGTGA. This CDR3 region has 13 residues. The CDR3 here is CASSTGTGGGYTF. CDR3 bases: TGTGCCAGCAGCACCGGGACAGGGGGCGGCTACACCTTC.

V is TRBV28 and J is TRBJ2-2, with D unclear. Germline lookup yields CDR1 MDHEN and CDR2 SYDVKM. The CDR3 spans 15 residues. Trimming took off 3 bases at V and 0 bases at J, with 8 bases between the two ends. The CDR3 nucleotides are TGTGCCAGCAGTTTCGCTGGAACGAACACCGGGGAGCTGTTTTTT. Translating it yields CASSFAGTNTGELFF.

The chain is built from TRBV20-1 and TRBJ1-6; a weak D match, TRBD1 (5 bases). V shed 2 bases and J shed 7 bases, with 15 bases lying between them. Germline-derived CDR1 and CDR2 are DFQATT and SNEGSKA (reference sequence). This CDR3 comprises 15 residues. This CDR3 is CSARTPGRTNSPLHF. Here the CDR3 DNA reads TGCAGTGCTAGAACGCCAGGGAGGACGAATTCACCCCTCCACTTT.

This clonotype was counted between two and nine times. The CDR3 coding sequence is TGTGCCAGCAGTCGGACTACCTACGAGCAGTACGTC. It yields the protein CASSRTTYEQYV. This rearrangement joins TRBV12-3 or TRBV12-4 to TRBJ2-7; a possible D gene is TRBD2 (6 bases). This CDR3 contains 12 residues. Trimming took off 5 bases at V and 2 bases at J, with 7 bases between the two ends.

In this sample, this clonotype turned up a few times. The CDR3 spells CASREGARETQYF. The CDR3 bases are TGTGCCAGCAGGGAGGGGGCGCGAGAGACCCAGTACTTC. V is TRBV12-3 or TRBV12-4 and J is TRBJ2-5, with a tentative D call TRBD1 (7 bases). V was cut by 6 bases and J by 4 bases, with 12 bases left in between. This CDR3 contains 13 residues.

J is TRBJ2-7 and V is TRBV20-1, with TRBD1 matching 7 bases. Trimming at V came to 3 bases and at J to 2 bases, leaving 7 bases not matched to a gene. CDR3 length equals 14 residues. CDR1 DFQATT and CDR2 SNEGSKA come from the germline V gene (reference sequence). CDR3 sequence: CSARHRGRPYEQYV. Written as DNA, the CDR3 is TGCAGTGCTAGGCATAGGGGGCGGCCCTACGAGCAGTACGTC.